The present T cell receptor (beta chain) was sequenced within a study of PD-1 blockade in mismatch repair-deficient tumors. Study at large: Enrolled about 2012-2016, patients had progressing, pretreated mismatch repair-deficient cancers of about a dozen types.

Assay used: immunoSEQ multiplex PCR; TCRdb lists only in-frame clones, some missing. The sample shows approximately 100,000 clones, 82% of them seen only once. The trim removed 5 bases at V and 3 bases at J, leaving 5 bases unmatched. CDR1 and CDR2 (germline): MNHNY, SVGAGI (reference sequence). The CDR3 spans 15 residues. TCR sequencing covered a few patients who responded to pembrolizumab. The chain carries TRBV6-6 and TRBJ2-7; 12 nucleotides match TRBD2. This clonotype was obtained from an adult with mismatch repair-deficient cancer. Here the sequenced sample was peripheral blood, taken approximately 35 weeks after starting pembrolizumab. The CDR3 is CASSGGLAGNYEQYF. Written as DNA, the CDR3 is TGTGCCAGCAGTGGCGGACTAGCGGGGAACTACGAGCAGTACTTC.